These 21 T cell receptor beta chains came from one sample sequenced in a study of blood T cell repertoires in COVID-19. Libraries were prepared by immunoSEQ multiplex PCR; TCRdb keeps only in-frame clonotypes and omits some of them. The repertoire has 400,000 to 500,000 clones, 70% to 90% of them found once; the top ten carry under 1.5%. The material sequenced was peripheral blood. The origin of the receptors is a young woman with active or convalescent COVID-19.

This chain uses TRBV29-1 with TRBJ2-1, with 10 bases that match TRBD2. The germline CDR1 and CDR2 sequences are SQVTM and ANQGSEA. V lost 6 bases to trimming and J lost 4 bases; unmatched junction nucleotides: 6. The CDR3 sequence is 14 residues long. The CDR3 here is CSVVAGGPYNEQFF. The CDR3 DNA reads as TGCAGCGTGGTAGCGGGGGGACCATACAATGAGCAGTTCTTC.

This clone was seen a few times. The gene calls are TRBV24-1 and TRBJ2-2, with 9 bases lining up with TRBD1. The V gene end was trimmed by 2 bases and the J gene end by 5 bases; junction bases not matched to a gene: 5. Germline CDR1 KGHDR, CDR2 SFDVKD. The CDR3 contains 16 residues. Written as DNA, the CDR3 is TGTGCCACCAGTGATTCAGACAGGGGGGAGACCGGGGAGCTGTTTTTT. Translation gives CATSDSDRGETGELFF.

Details on this clone: A much larger clone differs from this one at a single base, so this may be a read error. V gene TRBV5-5 combines with J gene TRBJ1-2, with 7 bases lining up with TRBD1. The J segment lost 6 bases and the V segment lost 2 bases, leaving 4 bases of the junction unmatched. The germline CDR1 and CDR2 sequences are SGHKS and YYEKEE (reference sequence). This CDR3 region has 13 residues. CDR3 sequence (DNA): TGTGCCAGCAGCTTAGGGACAGACAATGGCTACACCTTC. This gives the protein CASSLGTDNGYTF.

The rearrangement uses TRBV30 and TRBJ2-3; 7 bases fit TRBD2. Germline V gene lookup returns CDR1 GTSNPN and CDR2 SVGIG (reference sequence). The CDR3 sequence is 14 residues long. The V segment lost 2 bases and the J segment 9 bases; nucleotides outside the gene matches: 11. CDR3 protein: CAWSRDYRRETQYF. DNA of the CDR3: TGTGCCTGGAGTCGGGACTACCGACGGGAGACGCAGTATTTT.

This sequence joins TRBV11-2 and TRBJ2-2, with TRBD2 matching 7 bases. With V trimmed by 0 bases and J by 5 bases, 12 bases remained unmatched. The length of the CDR3 is 18 residues. Germline V gene data show CDR1 as SGHAT and CDR2 as FQNNGV. CDR3 residues: CASSLDWRESLGTGELFF. CDR3 DNA sequence: TGTGCCAGCAGCTTAGATTGGCGGGAGAGTTTGGGGACCGGGGAGCTGTTTTTT.

V gene TRBV28 combines with J gene TRBJ2-1; possible D gene TRBD1, 5 bases. Germline CDR1 is MDHEN and CDR2 is SYDVKM. Trimming took 6 bases from V and 0 from J, leaving 15 bases between them. The CDR3 runs to 16 residues. The CDR3 coding sequence is TGTGCCAGCAGCACTCAGGGTTCGGCCTCCTACAATGAGCAGTTCTTC. Protein: CASSTQGSASYNEQFF.

The chain joins TRBV19 to TRBJ2-1; 12 nucleotides line up with TRBD2. This CDR3 has 15 residues. The germline V gene encodes CDR1 LNHDA and CDR2 SQIVND (reference sequence). The V and J ends lost 4 bases and 6 bases, in that order; junction bases with no gene match: 4. DNA for the CDR3: TGTGCCAGTAGTAACCCACTAGCGGGGGGCAATGAGCAGTTCTTC. Protein: CASSNPLAGGNEQFF.

The V call is TRBV3-1 (or the pseudogene TRBV3-2), the J call TRBJ1-2; D is undetermined. V lost 2 bases to trimming and J lost 7 bases, with 8 bases between them. The CDR3 is 12 residues long. Germline V gene data show CDR1 as LGHDT and CDR2 as YNNKEL (reference sequence). The CDR3 region is CASSQYQFGYTF. As DNA, the CDR3 is TGTGCCAGCAGCCAATATCAGTTTGGCTACACCTTC.

On this clone: The identical CDR3 is also encoded by other nucleotide sequences in the sample. In nucleotides, the CDR3 is TGCAGCGTGGGGGACAGGTTGAACACTGAAGCTTTCTTT. Its protein product is CSVGDRLNTEAFF. The chain employs TRBV29-1 and TRBJ1-1; 8 bases fit TRBD1. V shed 6 bases, J shed 0 bases, and the junction held 3 bases outside the gene matches. The CDR3 consists of 13 residues. Germline-derived CDR1 and CDR2 are SQVTM and ANQGSEA. Combining the CDR3 with reference TRBV29-1 and TRBJ1-1 gives the whole variable domain SAVISQKPSRDICQRGTSLTIQCQVDSQVTMMFWYRQQPGQSLTLIATANQGSEATYESGFVIDKFPISRPNLTFSTLTVSNMSPEDSSIYLCSVGDRLNTEAFFGQGTRLTVV.

The chain recombines TRBV27 with TRBJ1-6, with D perhaps TRBD1 (6 bases). V shed 6 bases and J shed 0 bases, with 15 bases lying between them. The CDR3 consists of 17 residues. Per germline, CDR1 MNHEY and CDR2 SMNVEV (reference sequence). CDR3 loop: CASSPGVPSSYNSPLHF. In DNA form, the CDR3 reads TGTGCCAGCAGCCCAGGGGTTCCGAGCTCCTATAATTCACCCCTCCACTTT.

This rearrangement joins TRBV25-1 to TRBJ1-2; TRBD1 is a possible D gene (5 bases). Trimming pared 6 bases from V and 2 bases from J, leaving 7 bases between. This CDR3 spans 12 amino acids. Per the germline V gene, CDR1 is MGHDK and CDR2 is SYGVNS. CDR3 amino acids: CASRDKNYGYTF. In DNA form, the CDR3 reads TGTGCCAGCAGGGACAAAAACTATGGCTACACCTTC.

The J gene is TRBJ2-1, the V gene TRBV7-6; 11 nucleotides match TRBD1. The CDR3 loop spans 15 amino acids. Germline values: CDR1 SGHVS, CDR2 FNYEAQ. J lost 10 bases, V lost 4 bases, and 9 bases had no gene match. CDR3 sequence reads: CASSSRTGGLMEQFF. CDR3 DNA sequence: TGTGCCAGCAGCTCCCGGACAGGGGGCCTGATGGAGCAGTTCTTC.

The rearrangement uses TRBV5-1 and TRBJ1-4; perhaps TRBD1 as D (5 bases). CDR3 length: 15 residues. Per the germline V gene, CDR1 is SGHRS and CDR2 is YFSETQ. Trimming cost V 3 bases and J 3 bases, with 12 bases left between them. CDR3 amino acids: CASSSQGWPNEKLFF. DNA for the CDR3: TGCGCCAGCAGCTCCCAGGGTTGGCCTAATGAAAAACTGTTTTTT. The full variable domain, with the rest looked up from reference TRBV5-1 and TRBJ1-4, is KAGVTQTPRYLIKTRGQQVTLSCSPISGHRSVSWYQQTPGQGLQFLFEYFSETQRNKGNFPGRFSGRQFSNSRSEMNVSTLELGDSALYLCASSSQGWPNEKLFFGSGTQLSVL.

The V gene is TRBV10-2, the J gene TRBJ2-5, with TRBD1 identical over 7 bases. V lost 6 bases and J lost 5; bases outside the gene matches: 12. The CDR3 has 15 residues. In germline, CDR1 is WSHSY, CDR2 SAAADI. The CDR3: CASRRLGGPGETQYF. CDR3 nucleotides: TGCGCCAGCAGGCGATTAGGGGGCCCGGGGGAGACCCAGTACTTC.

This sequence joins TRBV5-8 and TRBJ2-3; tentatively, D is TRBD2 (7 bases). V lost 0 bases to trimming and J lost 4 bases, with 12 bases between them. Germline values: CDR1 SGHTS, CDR2 YDEGEE. This CDR3 region has 15 residues. The DNA for the CDR3 is TGTGCCAGCAGCTTGGTAGGGGGAGGGTCAGATACGCAGTATTTT. Translation gives CASSLVGGGSDTQYF.

This clone was seen only a few times. The chain employs TRBV6-5 and TRBJ1-5, with D possibly being TRBD1 (6 bases). V was clipped by 4 bases and J by 7 bases, with 11 bases between them. CDR1 and CDR2 (germline): MNHEY, SVGAGI. The length of the CDR3 is 13 residues. The CDR3 coding sequence is TGTGCCAGCAGTTCAACGACAGGCCAGCCCCAGCATTTT. The encoded protein is CASSSTTGQPQHF.

The chain employs TRBV7-2 and TRBJ1-2; D remains unclear. The germline CDR1 and CDR2 sequences are SGHTA and FQGNSA. V was pared by 2 bases and J by 3 bases, with 13 bases between. The CDR3 consists of 15 residues. This CDR3 is CASSLNWFGDYGYTF. As DNA, the CDR3 is TGTGCCAGCAGCTTAAATTGGTTCGGGGACTATGGCTACACCTTC.

This clone has a single count. This chain links TRBV6-5 with TRBJ2-7; TRBD1 aligns across 7 bases. The trim removed 5 bases at V and 2 bases at J, leaving 6 bases unmatched. The CDR3 extends over 14 amino acids. Looked up from germline, CDR1 is MNHEY and CDR2 is SVGAGI. The CDR3 DNA reads as TGTGCCAGCAGTATACAGGGGTGGGCCTACGAGCAGTACTTC. As protein: CASSIQGWAYEQYF.

The V and J genes are TRBV5-6 and TRBJ1-2, with D tentatively TRBD1 (5 bases). The CDR3 spans 13 residues. The germline V gene has CDR1 SGHDT and CDR2 YYEEEE. Trimming pared 1 base from V and 4 bases from J, leaving 8 bases between. The CDR3 here is CASSLWGGYGYTF. DNA for the CDR3: TGTGCCAGCAGCTTGTGGGGGGGCTATGGCTACACCTTC.

This chain links TRBV11-2 with TRBJ1-2, with D tentatively TRBD1 (5 bases). Trimming shortened V by 8 bases and J by 4 bases, and 17 bases separated the two germline ends. CDR3 length equals 14 residues. Germline CDR1 reads SGHAT; CDR2 reads FQNNGV. In DNA, the CDR3 is TGTGCCAGCCAGGGAGGATGGAGGGGCTATGGCTACACCTTC. Its translation: CASQGGWRGYGYTF. Together with reference TRBV11-2 and TRBJ1-2, the CDR3 gives the full variable domain: EAGVAQSPRYKIIEKRQSVAFWCNPISGHATLYWYQQILGQGPKLLIQFQNNGVVDDSQLPKDRFSAERLKGVDSTLKIQPAKLEDSAVYLCASQGGWRGYGYTFGSGTRLTVV.

The J gene is TRBJ2-6, the V gene TRBV4-1; TRBD1 matches 8 bases. CDR1 is MGHRA and CDR2 is YSYEKL in the germline V gene. Trimming took 4 bases from V and 1 from J; bases not matched to a gene: 15. This CDR3 is built from 20 residues. CDR3 residues: CASSPILGRDRISGANVLTF. In nucleotides, the CDR3 is TGCGCCAGCAGCCCGATATTAGGACGGGACAGGATATCTGGGGCCAACGTCCTGACTTTC.